This TCR beta chain came from a study of identical twins. Overall study findings and caveats: Partial confounding of zero-insertion analyses by invariant MAIT and iNKT cells was possible.

With respect to this clonotype: As yet, its antigen is unknown.

Trimming took off 3 bases at V and 5 bases at J, with 13 bases between the two ends. Germline V gene lookup returns CDR1 DFQATT and CDR2 SNEGSKA (reference sequence). The CDR3 has 14 residues. In TCRdb, the 5' RACE reads were re-called with MiXCR into one record per CDR3 protein. The table lists fewer than 650,000 distinct CDR3 sequences, more than 9% of them singletons, with roughly 3% in the top ten. The same sample was also studied in work on yellow fever vaccine responses in identical twins.

The chain combines TRBV20-1 with TRBJ2-2; a weak D match, TRBD2 (5 bases). The source material was PBMCs. The TCR comes from a young woman in good health. The CDR3 nucleotides are TGCAGTGCTAGTCGGTGGGAGATGACCGGGGAGCTGTTTTTT. Its protein is CSASRWEMTGELFF.